These 13 T cell receptor beta chains came from one sample sequenced in a study of blood T cell repertoires in COVID-19. Libraries were prepared by immunoSEQ multiplex PCR; TCRdb keeps only in-frame clonotypes and omits some of them. The table has under 150,000 clones, about 87% seen once. The material sequenced was peripheral blood. The source of these receptors is a woman aged 45-60 years with acute or convalescent COVID-19.

J is TRBJ2-1 and V is TRBV6-5; tentative D call: TRBD1 (6 bases). Trimming removed 5 bases at V and 4 bases at J, with 15 bases between. Germline lookup yields CDR1 MNHEY and CDR2 SVGAGI. This CDR3 has 15 residues. CDR3 residues: CASSPPGHPYNEQFF. For the CDR3, the DNA is TGTGCCAGCAGTCCTCCGGGACACCCTTACAATGAGCAGTTCTTC.

About this clone: The same CDR3 is also encoded by other DNA sequences in this sample. The chain carries TRBV30 and TRBJ1-6; possible D gene TRBD1, 5 bases. CDR3 length: 15 amino acids. The germline V gene encodes CDR1 GTSNPN and CDR2 SVGIG (reference sequence). Trimming took off 3 bases at V and 4 bases at J, with 13 bases between the two ends. The CDR3 here is CAWSGRAFYNSPLHF. DNA of the CDR3: TGTGCCTGGAGCGGCAGGGCATTTTATAATTCACCCCTCCACTTT. Using reference TRBV30 and TRBJ1-6 for the parts outside the CDR3, the full variable domain is SQTIHQWPATLVQPVGSPLSLECTVEGTSNPNLYWYRQAAGRGLQLLFYSVGIGQISSEVPQNLSASRPQDRQFILSSKKLLLSDSGFYLCAWSGRAFYNSPLHFGNGTRLTVT.

The CDR3 here is CATSDQGQAHGYTF. The CDR3 DNA sequence: TGTGCCACCAGTGACCAGGGACAGGCCCATGGCTACACCTTC. The V and J genes are TRBV24-1 and TRBJ1-2, with 8 positions matching TRBD1. With 4 bases clipped from V and 6 bases from J, the junction kept 6 bases outside the gene matches. Looked up from germline, CDR1 is KGHDR and CDR2 is SFDVKD. The CDR3 length is 14 residues.

This clone was found once. The V and J genes are TRBV2 and TRBJ1-5; D not certain. Germline V lookup: CDR1 SNHLY, CDR2 FYNNEI. The V end was cut by 3 bases, the J end by 0 bases, with 9 bases between. The CDR3 sequence is 15 residues long. CDR3 residues: CASSEEVYSNQPQHF. For the CDR3, the DNA is TGTGCCAGCAGTGAGGAGGTCTATAGCAATCAGCCCCAGCATTTT.

The chain combines TRBV2 with TRBJ1-1; weak D call: TRBD1 (5 bases). The CDR3 is 13 residues long. Germline V gives CDR1 SNHLY, CDR2 FYNNEI. V shed 10 bases and J shed 2 bases, with 14 bases lying between them. CDR3 sequence: CATVGQGNTEAFF. The CDR3 nucleotides read TGTGCCACTGTGGGCCAGGGCAACACTGAAGCTTTCTTT.

J is TRBJ1-3 and V is TRBV5-5; D is undetermined. The germline CDR1 and CDR2 sequences are SGHKS and YYEKEE (reference sequence). V was clipped by 0 bases and J by 5 bases, with 6 bases between them. The CDR3 totals 13 residues. CDR3 in amino acids: CASSLVRRNTIYF. CDR3 nucleotides: TGTGCCAGCAGCTTGGTCAGAAGAAACACCATATATTTT.

This chain connects TRBV24-1 to TRBJ2-7; 8 nucleotides agree with TRBD1. V was pared by 4 bases and J by 5 bases, with 3 bases of the junction left unmatched. The length of the CDR3 is 13 residues. CDR1 is KGHDR and CDR2 is SFDVKD in the germline V gene. The CDR3 sequence is CATSDPDRDEQYF. The CDR3 nucleotides read TGTGCCACCAGTGACCCGGACAGGGACGAGCAGTACTTC.

The CDR3 protein is CASSSGQGAIEQYF. Written as DNA, the CDR3 is TGCGCCAGCAGCTCAGGACAGGGGGCGATCGAGCAGTACTTC. The chain employs TRBV5-1 and TRBJ2-7; 11 bases are a match to TRBD1. Germline CDR1 SGHRS, CDR2 YFSETQ. There are 14 residues in the CDR3. After removal of 3 bases from V and 6 bases from J, the junction contained 5 bases not matched to a gene.

The V call is TRBV7-9, the J call TRBJ2-7, with D maybe TRBD2 (5 bases). V shed 5 bases and J shed 4 bases, with 12 bases lying between them. The germline CDR1 and CDR2 sequences are SEHNR and FQNEAQ (reference sequence). This CDR3 has 13 residues. The CDR3 region is CASSPAPGYEQYF. The CDR3 nucleotides are TGTGCCAGCAGCCCCGCCCCGGGGTACGAGCAGTACTTC.

The chain combines TRBV2 with TRBJ2-1; 11 nucleotides agree with TRBD2. The CDR3 runs 14 residues. Germline values: CDR1 SNHLY, CDR2 FYNNEI. Trimming took 1 base from V and 8 from J; bases not matched to a gene: 1. In DNA form, the CDR3 reads TGTGCCAGCAGTGAAGAGACTAGCGGGGATGAGCAGTTCTTC. This translates into CASSEETSGDEQFF.

V is TRBV3-1 (or the pseudogene TRBV3-2) and J is TRBJ1-1; TRBD1 aligns across 7 bases. V lost 5 bases to trimming and J lost 0 bases; unmatched junction nucleotides: 9. The CDR3 totals 16 residues. Germline loops: CDR1 LGHDT, CDR2 YNNKEL (reference sequence). The CDR3 sequence: CASSDGTAFLNTEAFF. In DNA, the CDR3 is TGTGCCAGCAGCGACGGGACAGCGTTTCTGAACACTGAAGCTTTCTTT.

The chain uses TRBV7-2 and TRBJ1-2, with TRBD1 as a possible D gene (6 bases). Trimming stripped 7 bases from V and 8 bases from J, with 20 bases between. Germline V gives CDR1 SGHTA, CDR2 FQGNSA. The length of the CDR3 is 14 residues. The CDR3 loop reads CASTQGTMGWGYTF. Written as DNA, the CDR3 is TGTGCCAGCACCCAGGGGACTATGGGGTGGGGCTACACCTTC.

V gene TRBV29-1 combines with J gene TRBJ2-5, with D uncertain. The V and J ends lost 5 bases and 5 bases respectively, with 15 bases between them. The germline CDR1 and CDR2 sequences are SQVTM and ANQGSEA. The CDR3 has 13 residues. The CDR3 is CSVSPGILETQYF. CDR3 nucleotide sequence: TGCAGCGTTTCCCCGGGTATTCTGGAGACCCAGTACTTC.